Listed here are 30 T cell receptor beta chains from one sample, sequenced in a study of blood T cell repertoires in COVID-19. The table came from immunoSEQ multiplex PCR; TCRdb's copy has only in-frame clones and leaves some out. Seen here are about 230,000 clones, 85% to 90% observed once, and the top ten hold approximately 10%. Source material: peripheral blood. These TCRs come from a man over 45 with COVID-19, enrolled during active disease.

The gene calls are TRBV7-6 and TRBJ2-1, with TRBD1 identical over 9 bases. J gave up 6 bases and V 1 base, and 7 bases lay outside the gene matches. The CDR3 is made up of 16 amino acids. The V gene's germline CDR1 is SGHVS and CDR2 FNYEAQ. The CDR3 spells CASSLGTGGFGNEQFF. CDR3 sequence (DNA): TGTGCCAGCAGCTTAGGAACAGGGGGCTTTGGCAATGAGCAGTTCTTC.

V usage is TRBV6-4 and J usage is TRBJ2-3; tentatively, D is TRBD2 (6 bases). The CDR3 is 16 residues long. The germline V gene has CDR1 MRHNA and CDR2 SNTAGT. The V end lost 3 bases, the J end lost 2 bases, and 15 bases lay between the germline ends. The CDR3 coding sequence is TGTGCCAGCAGTGAAGGTAGCGGAGATGCCACAGATACGCAGTATTTT. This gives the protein CASSEGSGDATDTQYF.

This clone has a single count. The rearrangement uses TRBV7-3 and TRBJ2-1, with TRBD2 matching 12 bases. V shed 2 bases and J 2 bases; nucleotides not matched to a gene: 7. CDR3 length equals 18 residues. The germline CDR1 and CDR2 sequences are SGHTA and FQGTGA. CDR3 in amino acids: CASSLFASGRGTYNEQFF. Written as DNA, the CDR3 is TGTGCCAGCAGCTTATTTGCTAGCGGGAGGGGGACCTACAATGAGCAGTTCTTC.

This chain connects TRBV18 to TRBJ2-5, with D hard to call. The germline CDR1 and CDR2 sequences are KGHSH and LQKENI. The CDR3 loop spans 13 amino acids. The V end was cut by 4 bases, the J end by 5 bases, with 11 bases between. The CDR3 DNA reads TGTGCCAGCTCACATGACTCTTTGGAGACCCAGTACTTC. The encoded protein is CASSHDSLETQYF.

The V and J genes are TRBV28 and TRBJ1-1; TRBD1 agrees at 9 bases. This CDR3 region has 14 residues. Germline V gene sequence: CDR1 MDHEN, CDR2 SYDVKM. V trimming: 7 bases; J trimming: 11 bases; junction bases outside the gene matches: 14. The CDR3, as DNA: TGTGCCAGCACCCTAGGGACAGGGATCTTTCGGGCTTTCTTT. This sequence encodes CASTLGTGIFRAFF.

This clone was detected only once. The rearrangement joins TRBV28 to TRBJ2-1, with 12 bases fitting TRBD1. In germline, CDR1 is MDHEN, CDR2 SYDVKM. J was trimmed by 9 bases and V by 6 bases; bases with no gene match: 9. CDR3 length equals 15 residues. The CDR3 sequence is CASSIGGQGAGEQFF. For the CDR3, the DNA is TGTGCCAGCAGCATAGGGGGACAGGGGGCTGGTGAGCAGTTCTTC.

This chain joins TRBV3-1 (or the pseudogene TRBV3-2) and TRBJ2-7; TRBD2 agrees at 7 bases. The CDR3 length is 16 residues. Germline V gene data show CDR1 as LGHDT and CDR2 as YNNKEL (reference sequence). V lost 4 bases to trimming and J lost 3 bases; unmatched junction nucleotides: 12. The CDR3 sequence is CASSPGLSGTYYEQYF. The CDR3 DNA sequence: TGTGCCAGCAGCCCCGGACTAAGCGGGACCTACTACGAGCAGTACTTC.

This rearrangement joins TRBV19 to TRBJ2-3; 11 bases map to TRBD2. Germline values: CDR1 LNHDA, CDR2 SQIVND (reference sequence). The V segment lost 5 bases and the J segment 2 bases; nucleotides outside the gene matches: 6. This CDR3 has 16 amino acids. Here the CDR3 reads CASSPLAGGNTDTQYF. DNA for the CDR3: TGTGCCAGTAGTCCGCTAGCGGGGGGAAACACAGATACGCAGTATTTT.

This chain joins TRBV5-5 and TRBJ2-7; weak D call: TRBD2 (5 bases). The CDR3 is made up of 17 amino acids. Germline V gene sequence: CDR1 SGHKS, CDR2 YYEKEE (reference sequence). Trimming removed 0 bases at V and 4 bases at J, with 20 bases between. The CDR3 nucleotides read TGTGCCAGCAGCTTGGGAGGGTACCGGACCACGGGATACGAGCAGTACTTC. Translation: CASSLGGYRTTGYEQYF.

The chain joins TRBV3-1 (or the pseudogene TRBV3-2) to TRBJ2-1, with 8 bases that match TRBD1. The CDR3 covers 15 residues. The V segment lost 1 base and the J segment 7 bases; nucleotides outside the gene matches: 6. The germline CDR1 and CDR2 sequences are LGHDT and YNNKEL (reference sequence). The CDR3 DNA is TGTGCCAGCAGCCAAGGTCGGACAGGGCGGAATGAGCAGTTCTTC. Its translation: CASSQGRTGRNEQFF.

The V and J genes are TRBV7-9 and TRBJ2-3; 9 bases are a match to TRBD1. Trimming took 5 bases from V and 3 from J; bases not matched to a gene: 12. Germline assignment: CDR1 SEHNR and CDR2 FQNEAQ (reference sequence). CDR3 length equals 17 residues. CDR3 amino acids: CASSTPPGQGWTDTQYF. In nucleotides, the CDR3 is TGTGCCAGCAGCACCCCTCCGGGACAGGGTTGGACAGATACGCAGTATTTT. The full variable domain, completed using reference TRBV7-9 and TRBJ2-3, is DTGVSQNPRHKITKRGQNVTFRCDPISEHNRLYWYRQTLGQGPEFLTYFQNEAQLEKSRLLSDRFSAERPKGSFSTLEIQRTEQGDSAMYLCASSTPPGQGWTDTQYFGPGTRLTVL.

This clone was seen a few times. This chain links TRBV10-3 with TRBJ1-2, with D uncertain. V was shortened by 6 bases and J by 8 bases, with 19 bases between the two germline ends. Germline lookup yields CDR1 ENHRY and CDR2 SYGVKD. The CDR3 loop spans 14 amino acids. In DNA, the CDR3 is TGTGCCATCAGCAAACCCTCGACAAGTACGGGCTACACCTTC. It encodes CAISKPSTSTGYTF.

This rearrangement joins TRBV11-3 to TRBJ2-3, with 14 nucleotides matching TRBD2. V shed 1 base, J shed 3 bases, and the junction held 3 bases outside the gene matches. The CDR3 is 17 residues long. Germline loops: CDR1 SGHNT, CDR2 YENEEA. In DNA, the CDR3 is TGTGCCAGCAGCTTAGGGACTAGCGGGGGGTTAACAGATACGCAGTATTTT. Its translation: CASSLGTSGGLTDTQYF. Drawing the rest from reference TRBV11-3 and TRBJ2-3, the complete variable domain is EAGVVQSPRYKIIEKKQPVAFWCNPISGHNTLYWYLQNLGQGPELLIRYENEEAVDDSQLPKDRFSAERLKGVDSTLKIQPAELGDSAVYLCASSLGTSGGLTDTQYFGPGTRLTVL.

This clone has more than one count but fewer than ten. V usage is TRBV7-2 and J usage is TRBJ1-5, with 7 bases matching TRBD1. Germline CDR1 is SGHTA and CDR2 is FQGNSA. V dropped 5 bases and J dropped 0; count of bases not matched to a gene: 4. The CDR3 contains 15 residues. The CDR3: CASSKGQNSNQPQHF. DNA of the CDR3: TGTGCCAGCAGCAAGGGACAGAATAGCAATCAGCCCCAGCATTTT.

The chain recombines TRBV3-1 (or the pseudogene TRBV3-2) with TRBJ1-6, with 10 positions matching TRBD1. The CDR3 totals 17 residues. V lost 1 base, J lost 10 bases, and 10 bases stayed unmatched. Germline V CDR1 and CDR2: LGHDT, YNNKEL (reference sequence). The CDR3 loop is CASSQVRFDRGRSPLHF. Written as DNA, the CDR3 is TGTGCCAGCAGCCAAGTAAGGTTTGACAGGGGGCGATCACCCCTCCACTTT.

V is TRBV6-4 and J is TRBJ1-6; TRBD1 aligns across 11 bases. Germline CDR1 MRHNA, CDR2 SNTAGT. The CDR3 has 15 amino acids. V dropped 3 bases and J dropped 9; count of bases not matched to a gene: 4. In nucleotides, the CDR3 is TGTGCCAGCAGTGAAGAGGGACAGGGGGTTTCACCCCTCCACTTT. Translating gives CASSEEGQGVSPLHF.

CDR3 region: CSVRGRENTEAFF. The CDR3, as DNA: TGCAGCGTTAGGGGCAGGGAGAACACTGAAGCTTTCTTT. The chain employs TRBV29-1 and TRBJ1-1; a possible D gene is TRBD1 (5 bases). The CDR3 loop spans 13 amino acids. V lost 5 bases and J lost 1, with 11 bases in between. The germline CDR1 and CDR2 sequences are SQVTM and ANQGSEA.

The CDR3 bases are TGTGCCAGCAGCTTAGCGGCCGGGAGGAATGAGCAGTTCTTC. Its translation: CASSLAAGRNEQFF. The rearrangement uses TRBV11-2 and TRBJ2-1; TRBD2 matches 7 bases. Germline loops: CDR1 SGHAT, CDR2 FQNNGV. The V gene end was trimmed by 1 base and the J gene end by 7 bases; junction bases not matched to a gene: 4. This CDR3 spans 14 amino acids.

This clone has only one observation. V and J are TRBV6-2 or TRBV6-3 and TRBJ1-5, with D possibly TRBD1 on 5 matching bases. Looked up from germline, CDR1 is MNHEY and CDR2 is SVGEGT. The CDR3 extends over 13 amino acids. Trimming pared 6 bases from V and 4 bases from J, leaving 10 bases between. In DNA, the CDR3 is TGTGCCAGCAGCCCCCCAGGGAATCAGCCCCAGCATTTT. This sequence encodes CASSPPGNQPQHF.

The CDR3 DNA is TGTGCCAGCAGCTCTGCCGGGACAGGGTTGGATGGCTACACCTTC. Amino acid sequence: CASSSAGTGLDGYTF. This chain joins TRBV7-2 and TRBJ1-2; 9 nucleotides agree with TRBD1. V dropped 4 bases and J dropped 6; count of bases not matched to a gene: 9. The CDR3 is 15 amino acids. CDR1 and CDR2 (germline): SGHTA, FQGNSA.

CDR3 in DNA: TGTGCCAGCAGCTTGAACCCTGTCGGGAGGGGAAACACCATATATTTT. Residues: CASSLNPVGRGNTIYF. The chain employs TRBV7-9 and TRBJ1-3; D gene ambiguous. The germline V gene has CDR1 SEHNR and CDR2 FQNEAQ (reference sequence). This CDR3 spans 16 amino acids. Between the trimmed V and J ends, which lost 3 bases and 4 bases, there was a span of 16 bases.

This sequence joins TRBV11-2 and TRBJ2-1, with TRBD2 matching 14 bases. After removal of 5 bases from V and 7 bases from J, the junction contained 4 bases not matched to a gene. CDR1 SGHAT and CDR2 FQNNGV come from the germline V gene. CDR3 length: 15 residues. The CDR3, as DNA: TGTGCCAGCAGCATCGGGACTAGCGGGAGTAATGAGCAGTTCTTC. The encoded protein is CASSIGTSGSNEQFF. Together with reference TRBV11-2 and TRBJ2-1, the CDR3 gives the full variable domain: EAGVAQSPRYKIIEKRQSVAFWCNPISGHATLYWYQQILGQGPKLLIQFQNNGVVDDSQLPKDRFSAERLKGVDSTLKIQPAKLEDSAVYLCASSIGTSGSNEQFFGPGTRLTVL.

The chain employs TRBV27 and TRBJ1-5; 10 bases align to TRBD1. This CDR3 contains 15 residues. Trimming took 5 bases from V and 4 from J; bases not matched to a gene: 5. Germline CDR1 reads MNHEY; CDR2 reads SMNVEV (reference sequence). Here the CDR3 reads CASSPGQGGNQPQHF. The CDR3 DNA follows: TGTGCCAGCAGTCCTGGACAGGGGGGAAATCAGCCCCAGCATTTT.

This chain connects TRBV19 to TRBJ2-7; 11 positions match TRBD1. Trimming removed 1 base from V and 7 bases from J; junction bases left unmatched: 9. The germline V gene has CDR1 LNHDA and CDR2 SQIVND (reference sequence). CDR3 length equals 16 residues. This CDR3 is CASSIAVGQGAGEQYF. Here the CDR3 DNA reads TGTGCCAGTAGTATAGCCGTCGGACAGGGGGCTGGGGAGCAGTACTTC.

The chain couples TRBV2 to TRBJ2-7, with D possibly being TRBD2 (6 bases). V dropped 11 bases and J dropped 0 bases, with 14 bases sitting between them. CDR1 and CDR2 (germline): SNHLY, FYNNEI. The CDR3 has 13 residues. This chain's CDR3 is CAGGKESSYEQYF. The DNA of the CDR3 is TGTGCCGGAGGGAAGGAGAGCTCCTACGAGCAGTACTTC.

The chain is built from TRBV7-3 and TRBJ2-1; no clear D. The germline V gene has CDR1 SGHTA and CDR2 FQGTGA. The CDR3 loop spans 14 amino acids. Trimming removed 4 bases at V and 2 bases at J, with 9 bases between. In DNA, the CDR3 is TGTGCCAGCAGCTCCCTAGGAGCCTACAATGAGCAGTTCTTC. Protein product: CASSSLGAYNEQFF.

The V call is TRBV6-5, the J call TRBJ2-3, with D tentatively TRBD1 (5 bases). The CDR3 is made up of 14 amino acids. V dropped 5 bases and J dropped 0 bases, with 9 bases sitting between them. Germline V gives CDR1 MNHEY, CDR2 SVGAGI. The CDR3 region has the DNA TGTGCCAGCAGTACCTGGGGCAGCACAGATACGCAGTATTTT. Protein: CASSTWGSTDTQYF.

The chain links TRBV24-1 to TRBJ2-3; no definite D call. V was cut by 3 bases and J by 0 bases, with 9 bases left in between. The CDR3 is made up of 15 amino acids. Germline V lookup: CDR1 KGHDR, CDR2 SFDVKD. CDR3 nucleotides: TGTGCCACCAGTGATCCTGACACTAGCACAGATACGCAGTATTTT. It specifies CATSDPDTSTDTQYF.

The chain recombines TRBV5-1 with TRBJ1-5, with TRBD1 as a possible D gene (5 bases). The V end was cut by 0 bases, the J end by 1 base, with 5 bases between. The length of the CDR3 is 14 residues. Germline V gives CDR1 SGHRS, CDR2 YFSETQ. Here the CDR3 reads CASSLGQSNQPQHF. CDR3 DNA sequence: TGCGCCAGCAGCTTGGGACAGAGCAATCAGCCCCAGCATTTT.

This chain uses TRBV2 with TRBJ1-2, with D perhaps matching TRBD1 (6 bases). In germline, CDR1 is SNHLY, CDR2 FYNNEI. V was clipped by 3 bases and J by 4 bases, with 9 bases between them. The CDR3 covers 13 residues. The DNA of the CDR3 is TGTGCCAGCAGTGACAGGGGTGGCTATGGCTACACCTTC. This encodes CASSDRGGYGYTF.